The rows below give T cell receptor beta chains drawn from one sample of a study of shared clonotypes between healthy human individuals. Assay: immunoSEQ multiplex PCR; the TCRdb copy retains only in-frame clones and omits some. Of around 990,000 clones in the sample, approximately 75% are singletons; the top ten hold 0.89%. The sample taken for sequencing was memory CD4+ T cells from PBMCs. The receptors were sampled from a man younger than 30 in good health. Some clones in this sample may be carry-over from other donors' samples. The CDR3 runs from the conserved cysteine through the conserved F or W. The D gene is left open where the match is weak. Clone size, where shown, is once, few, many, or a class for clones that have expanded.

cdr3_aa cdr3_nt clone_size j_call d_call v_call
CAINRRGQEAGELFF TGTGCCATCAATCGGAGGGGACAGGAGGCCGGGGAGCTGTTTTTT - TRBJ2-2 TRBD1 TRBV10-3
CASSLVANQPQHF TGTGCCAGCAGCTTGGTGGCCAATCAGCCCCAGCATTTT - TRBJ1-5 - TRBV5-5
CASKREVAFF TGTGCCAGTAAAAGGGAGGTCGCTTTCTTT - TRBJ1-1 - TRBV19
CASSWMDRVFGYTF TGTGCCAGCAGCTGGATGGACAGGGTGTTCGGCTACACCTTC - TRBJ1-2 TRBD1 TRBV5-6
CASSQDGGQGYEQYF TGCGCCAGCAGCCAAGATGGGGGACAGGGCTACGAGCAGTACTTC few TRBJ2-7 TRBD1 TRBV4-1
CASSFSRAHEQYF TGTGCCAGCAGTTTTAGCAGGGCTCACGAGCAGTACTTC - TRBJ2-7 - TRBV28
CASSSDRLYEQYF TGTGCCAGCAGCTCCGACCGCCTCTACGAGCAGTACTTC - TRBJ2-7 - TRBV7-8
CASSAGEGQPQHF TGTGCCAGCAGCGCAGGGGAAGGACAGCCCCAGCATTTT - TRBJ1-5 - TRBV7-7
CASSFSGLASSEQYF TGTGCCAGCAGCTTTTCGGGACTAGCCTCTTCCGAGCAGTACTTC - TRBJ2-7 TRBD2 TRBV5-4
CASSLAVGSEAFF TGTGCCAGCAGCTTAGCAGTGGGCTCTGAAGCTTTCTTT - TRBJ1-1 - TRBV7-2
CASSLQFSYNEQFF TGTGCCAGCAGCCTGCAGTTCTCCTACAATGAGCAGTTCTTC - TRBJ2-1 - TRBV11-3
CASSGLTGTGGDGYTF TGTGCCAGCAGTGGTCTGACCGGGACAGGGGGCGATGGCTACACCTTC - TRBJ1-2 TRBD1 TRBV6-6
CASSEATTGGVYEQYF TGTGCCAGCAGTGAAGCAACGACAGGGGGTGTTTACGAGCAGTACTTC few TRBJ2-7 TRBD1 TRBV6-1
CASRDRGFSANEKLFF TGTGCCAGCCGGGACAGGGGATTTTCAGCTAATGAAAAACTGTTTTTT - TRBJ1-4 TRBD1 TRBV19
CASSLALGLLTQYF TGTGCCAGCAGCTTAGCACTAGGACTCCTAACGCAGTATTTT once TRBJ2-3 - TRBV7-2
CASSDSSNEQFF TGTGCCAGCAGTGATAGTTCCAATGAGCAGTTCTTC - TRBJ2-1 - TRBV25-1
CASSRLQGHNEKLFF TGTGCCAGCAGCCGACTACAGGGGCATAATGAAAAACTGTTTTTT - TRBJ1-4 TRBD1 TRBV7-9
CASSRGRGRDTEAFF TGTGCCAGCAGCCGTGGGAGGGGGCGCGACACTGAAGCTTTCTTT once TRBJ1-1 TRBD1 TRBV5-4
CASSQVIPGEAFF TGTGCCAGCAGTCAAGTGATACCCGGTGAAGCTTTCTTT - TRBJ1-1 - TRBV28
CASSLGGLAGGLYTDTQYF TGTGCCAGCAGCTTAGGCGGACTAGCGGGAGGGCTTTACACAGATACGCAGTATTTT - TRBJ2-3 TRBD2 TRBV11-1
CASSPGATSGSTDTQYF TGCGCCAGCAGCCCGGGGGCGACTAGCGGTAGCACAGATACGCAGTATTTT - TRBJ2-3 TRBD2 TRBV5-1
CASSESSRGFIADTQYF TGTGCCAGCAGTGAATCAAGTAGGGGATTCATAGCAGATACGCAGTATTTT - TRBJ2-3 - TRBV25-1
CASSQGEREGPYEQYF TGTGCCAGCAGCCAGGGTGAGCGGGAGGGCCCCTACGAGCAGTACTTC - TRBJ2-7 TRBD2 TRBV4-2
CASSSRDRRTNEQFF TGTGCCAGCAGCTCGAGAGACAGGCGAACCAATGAGCAGTTCTTC - TRBJ2-1 - TRBV5-8
CASRPDRTSNYGYTF TGTGCCAGCAGACCCGACAGGACCTCTAACTATGGCTACACCTTC once TRBJ1-2 - TRBV7-3
CASSEFSAGGEQYF TGTGCCAGCAGTGAATTTTCGGCCGGGGGTGAGCAGTACTTC - TRBJ2-7 - TRBV6-1
CASSPSVGDEQFF TGCGCCAGCAGCCCGTCGGTCGGTGATGAGCAGTTCTTC - TRBJ2-1 - TRBV5-1